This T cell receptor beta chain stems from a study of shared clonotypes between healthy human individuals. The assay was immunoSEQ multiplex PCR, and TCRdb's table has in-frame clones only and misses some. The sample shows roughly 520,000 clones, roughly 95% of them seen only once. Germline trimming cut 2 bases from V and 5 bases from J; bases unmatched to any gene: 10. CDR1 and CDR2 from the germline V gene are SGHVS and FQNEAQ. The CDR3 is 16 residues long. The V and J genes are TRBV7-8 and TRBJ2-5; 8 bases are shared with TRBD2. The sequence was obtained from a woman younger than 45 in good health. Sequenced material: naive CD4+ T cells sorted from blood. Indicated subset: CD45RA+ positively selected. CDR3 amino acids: CASSLRGLVIGETQYF. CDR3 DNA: TGTGCCAGCAGCTTACGGGGACTAGTAATTGGCGAGACCCAGTACTTC. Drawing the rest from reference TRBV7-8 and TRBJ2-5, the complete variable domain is GAGVSQSPRYKVAKRGQDVALRCDPISGHVSLFWYQQALGQGPEFLTYFQNEAQLDKSGLPSDRFFAERPEGSVSTLKIQRTQQEDSAVYLCASSLRGLVIGETQYFGPGTRLLVL.